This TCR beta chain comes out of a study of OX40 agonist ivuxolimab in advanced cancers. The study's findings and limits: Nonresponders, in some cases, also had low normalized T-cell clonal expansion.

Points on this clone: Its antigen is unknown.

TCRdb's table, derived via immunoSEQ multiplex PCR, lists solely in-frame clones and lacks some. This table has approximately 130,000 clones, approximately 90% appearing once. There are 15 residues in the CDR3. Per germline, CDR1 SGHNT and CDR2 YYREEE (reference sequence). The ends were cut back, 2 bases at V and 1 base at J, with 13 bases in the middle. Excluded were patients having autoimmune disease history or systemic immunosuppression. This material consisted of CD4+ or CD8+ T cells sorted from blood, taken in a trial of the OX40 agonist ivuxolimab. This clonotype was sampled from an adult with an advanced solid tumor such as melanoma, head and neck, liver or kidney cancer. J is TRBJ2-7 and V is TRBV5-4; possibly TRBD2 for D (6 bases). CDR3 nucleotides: TGTGCCAGCAGCTTCCACGGGGCGGGGTCCTACGAGCAGTACTTC. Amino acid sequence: CASSFHGAGSYEQYF.